The T cell receptor (beta chain) described here comes from a study of shared T cell receptors in the human thymus. Here immunoSEQ multiplex PCR was the method, and the copy in TCRdb shows in-frame clones only, minus some. The sample lists under 450,000 clones, around 95% occurring once. Germline assignment: CDR1 LGHNA and CDR2 YNFKEQ. The germline V and J ends were trimmed by 4 bases and 8 bases, with 11 bases remaining between them. The CDR3 runs 12 residues. This sequence originates from a human donor. The chain recombines TRBV4-2 with TRBJ1-2, with a tentative D call TRBD1 (5 bases). The sequenced sample was thymocytes. CDR3 loop: CASSPRGLGYTF. The CDR3 DNA reads TGTGCCAGCAGCCCGCGGGGGTTGGGCTACACCTTC.